Detailed here is one TCR beta chain. Self-reported history from a screening survey and questionnaire set each donor's cohort. The trim removed 3 bases at V and 8 bases at J, leaving 13 bases unmatched. Germline V gives CDR1 MNHEY, CDR2 SMNVEV (reference sequence). This CDR3 region has 17 residues. Profiled with immunoSEQ multiplex PCR; TCRdb holds only in-frame clones, not every one. The repertoire holds around 300,000 clones, with 90% as singletons. The data derive from a study of blood T cell repertoires in COVID-19. Sequenced material: PBMCs or T cells enriched from blood (not recorded which). The chain couples TRBV27 to TRBJ2-5, with 12 bases fitting TRBD2. This TCR came from a woman in her late teens or twenties with acute COVID-19. CDR3 coding DNA: TGTGCCAGCAGTTTGACTAGCGGGAGTTCGACTCCTGAAACCCAGTACTTC. Translated, it gives CASSLTSGSSTPETQYF.